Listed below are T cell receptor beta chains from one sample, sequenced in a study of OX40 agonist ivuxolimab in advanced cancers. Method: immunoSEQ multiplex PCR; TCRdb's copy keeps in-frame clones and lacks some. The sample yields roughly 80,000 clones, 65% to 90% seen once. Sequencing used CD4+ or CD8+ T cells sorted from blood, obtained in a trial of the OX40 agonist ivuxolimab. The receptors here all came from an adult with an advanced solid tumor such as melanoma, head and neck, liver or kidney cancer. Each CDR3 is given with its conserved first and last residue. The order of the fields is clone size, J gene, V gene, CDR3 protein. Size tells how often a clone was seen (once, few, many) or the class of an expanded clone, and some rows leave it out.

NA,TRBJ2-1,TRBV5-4,CASSLRGGVMRQFF
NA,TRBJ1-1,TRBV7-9,CASSLRGVKGNTEAFF
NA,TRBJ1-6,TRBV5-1,CASSPGGGQLPLHF
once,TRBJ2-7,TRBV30,CAWSVSQGATTEYF
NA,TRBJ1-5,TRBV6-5,CASSYSGTGNQPQHF
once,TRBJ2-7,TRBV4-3,CASSQDVWGDEQYF
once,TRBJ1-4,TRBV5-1,CASSLDSLEKLFF
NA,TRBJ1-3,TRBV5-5,CASSLDRPRANTIYF
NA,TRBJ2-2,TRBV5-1,CASGIGTGELFF
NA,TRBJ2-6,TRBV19,CATKGLDSGANVLTF
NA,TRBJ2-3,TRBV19,CASSTWTGGFTDTQYF
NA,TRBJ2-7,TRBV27,CASSTTGNSYEQYF
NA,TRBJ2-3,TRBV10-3,CAIGGTGGHDTQYF
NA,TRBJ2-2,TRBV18,CASSLDTGELFF
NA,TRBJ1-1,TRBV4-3,CASSRGWDTEAFF
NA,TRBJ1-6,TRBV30,CAWTMSYNSPLHF
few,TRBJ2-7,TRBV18,CASTRGPGQGPEQYF
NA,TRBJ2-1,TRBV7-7,CASSSQGEFVSDEQFF
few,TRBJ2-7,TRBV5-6,CASSRRVGGRFYF
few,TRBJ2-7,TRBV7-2,CASSSQRGATSYEQYF